A selection of T cell receptor beta chains follows, all from one sample in a study of Ad26.COV2.S vaccination and SARS-CoV-2 variants. Some clones are missing from TCRdb's copy, which holds only in-frame ones; the method was immunoSEQ multiplex PCR. This table has 380,000 or so clones, 83% appearing once. The source material was peripheral blood, sampled in a trial of Ad26.COV2.S vaccine versus placebo. The receptor source for this set is a person aged 18 to 59 who received the Ad26.COV2.S COVID-19 vaccine or a placebo. Each CDR3 is given with its conserved first and last residue. A D gene is named only where the DNA matches it firmly. Size tells how often a clone was seen (once, few, many) or the class of an expanded clone, and some rows leave it out.

CDR3nt: TGTGCCTGGAGTGTGCTAGCGGGATTTAATGAGCAGTTCTTC; CDR3aa: CAWSVLAGFNEQFF; d_gene: TRBD2; v_gene: TRBV30; j_gene: TRBJ2-1; abundance: .
CDR3nt: TGCGCCAGCAGCCAAGGGCAGCTCAGCTCCTATAATTCACCCCTCCACTTT; CDR3aa: CASSQGQLSSYNSPLHF; d_gene: .; v_gene: TRBV4-1; j_gene: TRBJ1-6; abundance: .
CDR3nt: TGTGCCAGCAGCTCGACAGTACTCTATGGCTACACCTTC; CDR3aa: CASSSTVLYGYTF; d_gene: .; v_gene: TRBV7-2; j_gene: TRBJ1-2; abundance: .
CDR3nt: TGTGCCAGCATCAGTCCCCTTACGGGGAACACTGAAGCTTTCTTT; CDR3aa: CASISPLTGNTEAFF; d_gene: .; v_gene: TRBV6-5; j_gene: TRBJ1-1; abundance: .
CDR3nt: TGCAGCGTCTCGACAGCGAACTATGGCTACACCTTC; CDR3aa: CSVSTANYGYTF; d_gene: .; v_gene: TRBV29-1; j_gene: TRBJ1-2; abundance: .
CDR3nt: TGTGCCACCAGTGAGATGGGGGTCTTTGGAGGCTACACCTTC; CDR3aa: CATSEMGVFGGYTF; d_gene: .; v_gene: TRBV24-1; j_gene: TRBJ1-2; abundance: once
CDR3nt: TGTGCCAGCAGCGGGGGCGCGAGCTCCTATAATTCACCCCTCCACTTT; CDR3aa: CASSGGASSYNSPLHF; d_gene: .; v_gene: TRBV9; j_gene: TRBJ1-6; abundance: .
CDR3nt: TGTGCCAGCAGGAGCTACAATGAGCAGTTCTTC; CDR3aa: CASRSYNEQFF; d_gene: .; v_gene: TRBV25-1; j_gene: TRBJ2-1; abundance: once
CDR3nt: TGTGCCAGCAGCTTAAGAGGCAGGGGGCTGCTAGGAAATGAAAAACTGTTTTTT; CDR3aa: CASSLRGRGLLGNEKLFF; d_gene: TRBD1; v_gene: TRBV11-3; j_gene: TRBJ1-4; abundance: .
CDR3nt: TGTGCCAGCAGCCTCCCCCCTAGCGTGAACACAGATACGCAGTATTTT; CDR3aa: CASSLPPSVNTDTQYF; d_gene: .; v_gene: TRBV3-1/TRBV3-2; j_gene: TRBJ2-3; abundance: .
CDR3nt: TGTGCCAGTAGTTTTGGGCCGCTAGCGGGAGACGTGGGTAATGAGCAGTTCTTC; CDR3aa: CASSFGPLAGDVGNEQFF; d_gene: TRBD2; v_gene: TRBV19; j_gene: TRBJ2-1; abundance: .
CDR3nt: TGTGCCAGCAGTTTCAGGGTTAGACAGTCCTACAATGAGCAGTTCTTC; CDR3aa: CASSFRVRQSYNEQFF; d_gene: .; v_gene: TRBV28; j_gene: TRBJ2-1; abundance: once
CDR3nt: TGTGCCAGCAGCTTCAGGGGTCCGGGGGATACGCAGTATTTT; CDR3aa: CASSFRGPGDTQYF; d_gene: .; v_gene: TRBV7-2; j_gene: TRBJ2-3; abundance: .
CDR3nt: TGTGCCAGCAGCTTAGGGCGACAGGGGAACTATGGCTACACCTTC; CDR3aa: CASSLGRQGNYGYTF; d_gene: TRBD1; v_gene: TRBV7-9; j_gene: TRBJ1-2; abundance: few
CDR3nt: TGTGCCAGCAGCTTAGGTCCACCCACCTCCTATAATTCACCCCTCCACTTT; CDR3aa: CASSLGPPTSYNSPLHF; d_gene: .; v_gene: TRBV7-3; j_gene: TRBJ1-6; abundance: .